This record covers a single T cell receptor beta chain. The antigen remains undetermined. Library preparation for TCR beta used quantitative 5'-RACE with molecular barcodes. TCRdb passed the 5' RACE reads through MiXCR, listing each CDR3 protein once. Counted here are 30,000 to 35,000 distinct CDR3 sequences, roughly 29% occurring once; the ten biggest clones make up about 48%. Germline CDR1 LGHNA, CDR2 YNFKEQ. Between the trimmed V and J ends, which lost 0 bases and 4 bases, there was a span of 7 bases. CDR3 size: 13 residues. The data were taken from a study of CD8 T cells in ankylosing spondylitis. Study results and limitations: Disease-linked clones were reportedly significantly enriched in matched ankylosing spondylitis synovial fluid. A motif in TCR beta, a set of roughly eight highly homologous variants, appeared characteristic of ankylosing spondylitis blood. CD8+ disease-linked clones were present at relatively low frequencies in blood.

Material: synovial fluid, either unsorted or a sorted T cell fraction (not recorded which). The V and J genes are TRBV4-2 and TRBJ2-7; tentatively, D is TRBD1 (6 bases). The receptor's source is a male donor with ankylosing spondylitis. The CDR3 sequence is CASSQDRGYEQYF. Written as DNA, the CDR3 is TGTGCCAGCAGCCAAGATAGGGGGTACGAGCAGTACTTC.